The clone carrying this TCR beta chain was counted ten times or more. Germline V gene lookup returns CDR1 ENHRY and CDR2 SYGVKD. Trimming stripped 3 bases from V and 1 base from J, with 7 bases between. This CDR3 has 14 amino acids. This sample stems from a study of neurological immune-mediated disorders. TCRdb independently ran MiXCR on the 5' RACE reads; one entry per CDR3 protein. The table shows tens of thousands of distinct CDR3 sequences, with 14% occurring only once. Sequenced sample: PBMCs. The V call is TRBV10-3, the J call TRBJ1-3; no clear D gene. This TCR was recovered from a woman between 45 and 65 years old in good health. As DNA, the CDR3 is TGTGCCATCAGTGAAGGTTCATCTGGAAACACCATATATTTT. As protein: CAISEGSSGNTIYF.